The clone carrying this TCR beta chain showed up just a few times. Antigen: not known. The data derive from a study of T cell responses to AZD1222 COVID-19 vaccine. Study details: Pooling was applied to second doses at about 4 or about 12 weeks. Study conclusions and caveats: The breadth and depth of Spike-specific TCRs increased once two AZD1222 doses had been given. At baseline, just five to seven AZD1222 recipients tested seropositive.

This CDR3 has 16 amino acids. V dropped 2 bases and J dropped 5 bases, with 18 bases sitting between them. CDR1 is LNHDA, CDR2 SQIVND, per germline (reference sequence). Clones were read by immunoSEQ multiplex PCR, and TCRdb kept only the in-frame ones, dropping some. The repertoire consists of fewer than 65,000 clones, with 84% occurring once and the leading ten covering 20%. This TCR came from an adult in good health. The sample here was peripheral blood, taken on day 0 of AZD1222 vaccination. The genes are TRBV19 and TRBJ1-1; TRBD1 is a possible D gene (5 bases). CDR3 DNA sequence: TGTGCCAGTAGTATACACCCGGGGCAGGGTGGGACTGAAGCTTTCTTT. Translation gives CASSIHPGQGGTEAFF.